The 29 T cell receptor beta chains reported below all come from one sample, sequenced in a study of blood T cell repertoires in COVID-19. Data came from immunoSEQ multiplex PCR; TCRdb stores just in-frame clones and leaves some out. In the table there are some 100,000 clones, 87% of which are singletons. The specimen was peripheral blood. The receptors were gathered from a human donor in a cohort sampled during active COVID-19.

The chain employs TRBV5-1 and TRBJ2-1, with 14 bases identical to TRBD2. CDR3 length: 17 residues. The germline gives CDR1 SGHRS, CDR2 YFSETQ. Trimming at V came to 4 bases and at J to 4 bases, leaving 7 bases not matched to a gene. The CDR3 coding sequence is TGCGCCAGCAGCCCAATGACTAGCGGGGGGGTATACAATGAGCAGTTCTTC. Residues: CASSPMTSGGVYNEQFF.

The J gene is TRBJ1-5, the V gene TRBV19; D remains unclear. The CDR3 is 13 residues long. Germline V CDR1 and CDR2: LNHDA, SQIVND (reference sequence). Trimming removed 7 bases at V and 7 bases at J, with 14 bases between. The CDR3 protein is CASMEGRRQPQHF. As DNA, the CDR3 is TGTGCCAGTATGGAGGGAAGGAGACAGCCCCAGCATTTT.

This clone appeared a single time. CDR3 bases: TGTGCCAGCAGTGACGGTGCGGGGGGGTTTAATGAGCAGTTCTTC. It is translated as CASSDGAGGFNEQFF. This chain joins TRBV6-4 and TRBJ2-1, with 9 positions matching TRBD2. Germline CDR1 and CDR2: MRHNA and SNTAGT. CDR3 length: 15 amino acids. Unmatched junction bases numbered 6, after V lost 2 bases and J lost 7 bases.

The chain couples TRBV6-6 to TRBJ2-3, with TRBD2 identical over 7 bases. Germline trimming cut 8 bases from V and 10 bases from J; bases unmatched to any gene: 6. This CDR3 is built from 11 residues. The germline CDR1 and CDR2 sequences are MNHNY and SVGAGI (reference sequence). The CDR3 here is CASGERGPQYF. DNA for the CDR3: TGTGCCAGCGGTGAGCGGGGACCGCAGTATTTT.

J is TRBJ2-3 and V is TRBV5-6, with 8 bases fitting TRBD2. V lost 2 bases and J lost 3; bases outside the gene matches: 5. This CDR3 has 15 amino acids. CDR1 and CDR2 (germline): SGHDT, YYEEEE. CDR3 protein: CASSLAGVGTDTQYF. CDR3 nucleotides: TGTGCCAGCAGCTTAGCGGGGGTTGGGACAGATACGCAGTATTTT. The entire variable domain, with the rest obtained from reference TRBV5-6 and TRBJ2-3, is as follows: DAGVTQSPTHLIKTRGQQVTLRCSPKSGHDTVSWYQQALGQGPQFIFQYYEEEERQRGNFPDRFSGHQFPNYSSELNVNALLLGDSALYLCASSLAGVGTDTQYFGPGTRLTVL.

The chain carries TRBV3-1 (or the pseudogene TRBV3-2) and TRBJ1-1, with TRBD1 identical over 7 bases. Germline CDR1 LGHDT, CDR2 YNNKEL (reference sequence). Trimming took 4 bases from V and 0 from J; bases not matched to a gene: 5. The CDR3 consists of 15 residues. The CDR3, as DNA: TGTGCCAGCAGCCCCCGACAGGGAATGAACACTGAAGCTTTCTTT. This sequence encodes CASSPRQGMNTEAFF.

V gene TRBV4-2 combines with J gene TRBJ1-5; D might be TRBD1 (6 bases). Between the trimmed V and J ends, which lost 1 base and 3 bases, there was a span of 10 bases. Germline CDR1 reads LGHNA; CDR2 reads YNFKEQ. The CDR3 consists of 15 residues. The CDR3 loop reads CASSQAWGHNQPQHF. CDR3 in DNA: TGTGCCAGCAGCCAAGCTTGGGGGCACAATCAGCCCCAGCATTTT.

This sequence joins TRBV20-1 and TRBJ2-7; unclear D gene. The germline CDR1 and CDR2 sequences are DFQATT and SNEGSKA (reference sequence). The V gene lost 0 bases and the J gene lost 3 bases, with 3 bases spanning the gap. This CDR3 is 11 amino acids long. CDR3 nucleotides: TGCAGTGCTAGAGATAGCTACGAGCAGTACTTC. Protein sequence: CSARDSYEQYF.

The genes are TRBV7-2 and TRBJ1-3, with D possibly matching TRBD1 (5 bases). Germline-derived CDR1 and CDR2 are SGHTA and FQGNSA. Deletions cut 5 bases from V and 0 bases from J, with 14 bases between. The CDR3 extends over 16 amino acids. DNA for the CDR3: TGTGCCAGCAGCCCCATGGGGCAAAGCTCTGGAAACACCATATATTTT. It yields the protein CASSPMGQSSGNTIYF.

The CDR3 protein is CASSYSTQGATEAFF. CDR3 DNA: TGTGCCAGCAGTTACTCGACACAGGGGGCCACTGAAGCTTTCTTT. The chain carries TRBV6-6 and TRBJ1-1; 9 nucleotides agree with TRBD1. J gave up 4 bases and V 0 bases, and 3 bases lay outside the gene matches. The CDR3 is 15 residues long. Germline CDR1 is MNHNY and CDR2 is SVGAGI (reference sequence).

As for this clone: Other DNA sequences from this sample encode an identical CDR3 as well. The chain joins TRBV27 to TRBJ1-5; tentatively, D is TRBD1 (5 bases). This CDR3 is built from 14 residues. In germline, CDR1 is MNHEY, CDR2 SMNVEV (reference sequence). V was shortened by 6 bases and J by 3 bases, with 12 bases between the two germline ends. CDR3 residues: CASSFQGPNQPQHF. The CDR3 DNA reads as TGTGCCAGCAGCTTTCAGGGTCCCAATCAGCCCCAGCATTTT.

In its sample, this clone was seen once. In DNA, the CDR3 is TGTGCCAGCAGCCCGGGTTTGAGCTCTGGAAACACCATATATTTT. Translation: CASSPGLSSGNTIYF. J is TRBJ1-3 and V is TRBV11-2; D gene uncertain. CDR3 length equals 15 residues. Per the germline V gene, CDR1 is SGHAT and CDR2 is FQNNGV. Trimming shortened V by 5 bases and J by 0 bases, and 11 bases separated the two germline ends.

This clone was seen a single time. This chain connects TRBV28 to TRBJ2-7; D is perhaps TRBD1 (7 bases). Germline CDR1 and CDR2: MDHEN and SYDVKM. CDR3 length: 14 amino acids. V was cut by 3 bases and J by 3 bases, with 12 bases left in between. The DNA for the CDR3 is TGTGCCAGCAGTTTGGCGGGACAGATCTACGAGCAGTACTTC. Protein product: CASSLAGQIYEQYF. Looking up the rest from reference TRBV28 and TRBJ2-7 gives the full variable domain: DVKVTQSSRYLVKRTGEKVFLECVQDMDHENMFWYRQDPGLGLRLIYFSYDVKMKEKGDIPEGYSVSREKKERFSLILESASTNQTSMYLCASSLAGQIYEQYFGPGTRLTVT.

This chain uses TRBV28 with TRBJ2-2; D is uncertain. The germline gives CDR1 MDHEN, CDR2 SYDVKM. The CDR3 is 15 residues long. V was cut by 2 bases and J by 1 base, with 8 bases left in between. CDR3 in amino acids: CASSLAPGNTGELFF. In nucleotides, the CDR3 is TGTGCCAGCAGTTTAGCGCCTGGGAACACCGGGGAGCTGTTTTTT.

The chain recombines TRBV29-1 with TRBJ2-5, with a tentative D call TRBD1 (6 bases). This CDR3 is 14 amino acids long. With 0 bases removed from V and 1 base from J, the gap between germline ends came to 9 bases. CDR1 is SQVTM and CDR2 is ANQGSEA in the germline V gene. CDR3 nucleotide sequence: TGCAGCGTTGAAGATGGGACAAGCCAAGAGACCCAGTACTTC. Translated: CSVEDGTSQETQYF.

The gene calls are TRBV2 and TRBJ2-7, with D tentatively TRBD1 (5 bases). The CDR3 totals 13 residues. Germline V gene data show CDR1 as SNHLY and CDR2 as FYNNEI. Trimming shortened V by 1 base and J by 4 bases, and 8 bases separated the two germline ends. The CDR3 sequence: CASSEGQSYEQYF. CDR3 DNA: TGTGCCAGCAGTGAAGGACAGTCGTACGAGCAGTACTTC.

Note on this clone: The final CDR3 position lacks the conserved phenylalanine or tryptophan, pointing to a likely read error. The limits of the CDR3 on the DNA are not certain, so only TCRdb's listed CDR3 is given. The chain uses TRBV7-9 and TRBJ1-4; TRBD1 is taken as the D call from the table, unchecked against the DNA. Counting both end residues, the CDR3 totals 12 amino acids. CDR1 and CDR2 (germline): SEHNR, FQNEAQ (reference sequence). The CDR3 region is CASSYKDGTVRS.

V and J are TRBV10-3 and TRBJ2-5; no firm D call. This CDR3 comprises 13 residues. The germline V and J ends were trimmed by 0 bases and 4 bases, with 6 bases remaining between them. CDR1 ENHRY and CDR2 SYGVKD come from the germline V gene. This CDR3 is CAISESAVETQYF. The CDR3 nucleotides are TGTGCCATCAGTGAGTCGGCAGTAGAGACCCAGTACTTC.

The chain carries TRBV14 and TRBJ2-7; possible D gene TRBD2, 7 bases. Trimming shortened V by 1 base and J by 0 bases, and 10 bases separated the two germline ends. This CDR3 spans 15 amino acids. Germline V gene sequence: CDR1 SGHDN, CDR2 FVKESK. CDR3: CASSQVGGPSYEQYF. The CDR3 nucleotides read TGTGCCAGCAGCCAAGTCGGGGGGCCCTCCTACGAGCAGTACTTC.

The J gene is TRBJ1-2, the V gene TRBV11-3, with 7 bases fitting TRBD1. CDR3 size: 13 residues. CDR1 is SGHNT and CDR2 is YENEEA in the germline V gene. V was clipped by 0 bases and J by 8 bases; unmatched bases: 3. The CDR3 DNA is TGTGCCAGCAGCTTAGAACAGGGGAAAGGCTACACCTTC. This codes for CASSLEQGKGYTF.

V is TRBV7-9 and J is TRBJ2-1; 7 bases line up with TRBD2. Germline V gene data show CDR1 as SEHNR and CDR2 as FQNEAQ (reference sequence). Trimming at V came to 8 bases and at J to 2 bases, leaving 15 bases not matched to a gene. The CDR3 is made up of 17 amino acids. CDR3 protein: CASGPFGGSGPYNEQFF. The CDR3 nucleotides are TGTGCCAGCGGACCGTTCGGGGGGAGTGGCCCCTACAATGAGCAGTTCTTC.

The chain couples TRBV19 to TRBJ2-6; D is perhaps TRBD1 (6 bases). The CDR3 covers 15 residues. Trimming stripped 7 bases from V and 0 bases from J, with 10 bases between. Per the germline V gene, CDR1 is LNHDA and CDR2 is SQIVND (reference sequence). Here the CDR3 DNA reads TGTGCCAGTACTAGGACAGACTCTGGGGCCAACGTCCTGACTTTC. Protein product: CASTRTDSGANVLTF.

The chain combines TRBV7-2 with TRBJ1-5, with 9 bases lining up with TRBD1. Germline V gene lookup returns CDR1 SGHTA and CDR2 FQGNSA. This CDR3 has 15 residues. V trimming: 4 bases; J trimming: 5 bases; junction bases outside the gene matches: 6. The chain's CDR3 is CASSSGTGRHQPQHF. Here the CDR3 DNA reads TGTGCCAGCAGCTCGGGGACAGGGAGGCATCAGCCCCAGCATTTT. Drawing the rest from reference TRBV7-2 and TRBJ1-5, the complete variable domain is GAGVSQSPSNKVTEKGKDVELRCDPISGHTALYWYRQSLGQGLEFLIYFQGNSAPDKSGLPSDRFSAERTGGSVSTLTIQRTQQEDSAVYLCASSSGTGRHQPQHFGDGTRLSIL.

This clone was detected once. This rearrangement joins TRBV16 to TRBJ1-5; maybe TRBD1 (5 bases). Trimming left V 0 bases short and J 3 bases short, with 9 bases between. This CDR3 region has 15 residues. Germline V gene lookup returns CDR1 KGHSY and CDR2 FQNENV. The CDR3 sequence is CASSQSGRANQPQHF. The DNA of the CDR3 is TGTGCCAGCAGCCAATCGGGCAGGGCCAATCAGCCCCAGCATTTT.

V usage is TRBV10-3 and J usage is TRBJ1-1; 8 bases match TRBD1. V shed 0 bases and J 1 base; nucleotides not matched to a gene: 4. The CDR3 covers 16 residues. CDR1 and CDR2 (germline): ENHRY, SYGVKD. The CDR3 DNA sequence: TGTGCCATCAGTGAGTCCTTAGGGACAGGGAACACTGAAGCTTTCTTT. It is translated as CAISESLGTGNTEAFF.

The CDR3 region is CASSLQTSGNTIYF. CDR3 coding DNA: TGCGCCAGCAGCTTACAAACCTCTGGAAACACCATATATTTT. The chain carries TRBV5-1 and TRBJ1-3; no definite D call. The CDR3 loop spans 14 amino acids. V lost 2 bases to trimming and J lost 0 bases, with 6 bases between them. Germline assignment: CDR1 SGHRS and CDR2 YFSETQ.

The count of this clone is one. The chain links TRBV30 to TRBJ1-2; D unclear. The CDR3 extends over 12 amino acids. Germline V gene lookup returns CDR1 GTSNPN and CDR2 SVGIG (reference sequence). Trimming pared 0 bases from V and 7 bases from J, leaving 9 bases between. CDR3 bases: TGTGCCTGGAGTGTACGGGATTTTGGCTACACCTTC. It is translated as CAWSVRDFGYTF.

The rearrangement links TRBV7-2 to TRBJ2-3, with TRBD2 matching 8 bases. Trimming at V came to 4 bases and at J to 2 bases, leaving 8 bases not matched to a gene. This CDR3 is built from 16 residues. CDR1 and CDR2 (germline): SGHTA, FQGNSA. CDR3 DNA: TGTGCCAGCAGCTCACAGCGGGGGACCTCCACAGATACGCAGTATTTT. It is translated as CASSSQRGTSTDTQYF.

The chain uses TRBV2 and TRBJ1-3, with D perhaps matching TRBD1 (6 bases). Germline CDR1 and CDR2: SNHLY and FYNNEI. V was cut by 8 bases and J by 4 bases, with 12 bases left in between. CDR3 length: 13 amino acids. The CDR3 coding sequence is TGTGCCAGCGGTCGGGACACCGGAAACACCATATATTTT. Protein product: CASGRDTGNTIYF.